This T cell receptor (beta chain) was sequenced during a study of blood T cell repertoires in COVID-19. Generated by immunoSEQ multiplex PCR, the TCRdb table keeps only in-frame clones and is missing some. The data hold almost 500,000 clones, with around nine tenths observed a single time. Cohort assignment relied on participant-reported clinical history. All recovered Cohort 3 donors got two negative PCRs, got clearance, or saw symptom resolution. Trimming pared 5 bases from V and 5 bases from J, leaving 14 bases between. The CDR3 runs to 14 residues. Germline CDR1 reads ENHRY; CDR2 reads SYGVKD. Source material: PBMCs or T cells enriched from blood (not recorded which). The chain combines TRBV10-3 with TRBJ2-3, with D possibly TRBD2 on 7 matching bases. The source is a woman in her sixties or seventies who had recovered from COVID-19. Written as DNA, the CDR3 is TGTGCCATCAGTAGGGGGGGGGCTGGAGATACGCAGTATTTT. This sequence encodes CAISRGGAGDTQYF.